Following are 5 T cell receptor beta chains from one sample sequenced in a study of tumor-infiltrating lymphocytes in primary liver carcinoma. Both RNA and DNA were isolated together from approximately 20-30 mg of bulk tissue that had not been sorted. Researchers generated TCR beta cDNA from around 0.55 ug of total RNA, relying on a constant-region primer. Libraries covering TCR beta were generated through three nested multiplex PCR rounds (using a slightly modified ARM-PCR). TRBV1-TRBV30 forward and Cbeta reverse primers drove the first two roughly 10-cycle rounds. MiXCR, applied by TCRdb to the multiplex PCR reads, yields one record per CDR3 protein. Here the sample spans 100,000 or so distinct CDR3 sequences, approximately 70% being singletons. Specimen: liver tumor tissue from sampling region 2. Described subset: tumor region T2, inferior pole. Receptors were obtained from a woman aged 55-70 years with primary liver carcinoma and hepatitis B virus infection.

This CDR3 is CAAVTRVDQPQHF. The CDR3 DNA reads as TGTGCAGCAGTGACCAGGGTGGATCAGCCCCAGCATTTT. V is TRBV6-1 and J is TRBJ1-5; possibly TRBD1 for D (5 bases). Looked up from germline, CDR1 is MNHNS and CDR2 is SASEGT. CDR3 length: 13 amino acids.

This clonotype was observed a few times. The junction and the germline gene differ at one end; a read error may be behind it. V usage is TRBV11-3 and J usage is TRBJ1-1; D not certain. This CDR3 has 13 residues. The germline V gene has CDR1 SGHNT and CDR2 YENEEA. Here the CDR3 DNA reads TGTGCCAGCAGCCCGGGAGATTACACTGAAGCTTTCTTC. Its translation: CASSPGDYTEAFF.

This chain uses TRBV5-6 with TRBJ2-1, with D possibly being TRBD2 (6 bases). This CDR3 comprises 16 residues. Germline CDR1 and CDR2: SGHDT and YYEEEE. The germline V and J ends were trimmed by 9 bases and 3 bases, with 22 bases remaining between them. This CDR3 is CANSSPNGSGYNEQFF. The CDR3 DNA sequence: TGTGCCAACTCGAGCCCTAACGGGAGTGGCTACAATGAGCAGTTCTTC.

Turning to this clonotype: A read error may produce the germline difference seen at one junction end. This rearrangement joins TRBV6-4 to TRBJ2-3, with D possibly TRBD1 on 6 matching bases. CDR1 and CDR2 from the germline V gene are MRHNA and SNTAGT. The length of the CDR3 is 15 residues. The chain's CDR3 is CASSDSRTDIDTQCF. In nucleotides, the CDR3 is TGCGCCAGCAGTGACTCGAGGACAGACATCGATACGCAGTGTTTT.

This clonotype has a single count. The junction shows a germline mismatch at one end, possibly a read error. CDR3 nucleotide sequence: TGTGCCATCAGTCAAGTAGACATGGGATTTCCGACCGGGGAGCTGTTTTTT. It specifies CAISQVDMGFPTGELFF. The rearrangement uses TRBV4-1 and TRBJ2-2; D gene unclear. Germline V lookup: CDR1 MGHRA, CDR2 YSYEKL. This CDR3 has 17 amino acids.